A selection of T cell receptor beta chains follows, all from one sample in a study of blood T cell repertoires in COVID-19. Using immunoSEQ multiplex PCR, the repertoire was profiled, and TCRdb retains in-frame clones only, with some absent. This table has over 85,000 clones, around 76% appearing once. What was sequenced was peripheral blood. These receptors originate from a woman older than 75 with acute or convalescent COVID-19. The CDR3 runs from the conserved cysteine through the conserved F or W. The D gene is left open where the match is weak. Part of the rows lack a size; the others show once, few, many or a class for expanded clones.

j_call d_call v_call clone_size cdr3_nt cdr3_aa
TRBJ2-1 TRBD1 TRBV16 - TGTGCCAGCAGCCAAAACACCGGACAGGGAGTGTACAATGAGCAGTTCTTC CASSQNTGQGVYNEQFF
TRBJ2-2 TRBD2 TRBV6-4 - TGTGCCAGCAGTCCGGGGGGATACACCGGGGAGCTGTTTTTT CASSPGGYTGELFF
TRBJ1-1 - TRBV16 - TGTGCCAGCAGCACAGGAGACACCATGAACACTGAAGCTTTCTTT CASSTGDTMNTEAFF
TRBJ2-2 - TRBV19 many TGTGCCAGTAGTCCCGGGACTTACACCGGGGAGCTGTTTTTT CASSPGTYTGELFF
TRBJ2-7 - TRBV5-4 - TGTGCCAGCAGCTTGGAGGGGATGAGCTCCTACGAGCAGTACTTC CASSLEGMSSYEQYF
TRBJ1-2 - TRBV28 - TGTGCCAGCAGTTCACCCGGGAGAAATTATGGCTACACCTTC CASSSPGRNYGYTF
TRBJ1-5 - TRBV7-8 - TGTGCCAGCAGCTTAGCGGGGCAGGGGAGTCAGCCCCAGCATTTT CASSLAGQGSQPQHF
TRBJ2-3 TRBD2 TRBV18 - TGTGCCAGCTCCCCCGTTCGCTCTAGCGGGTACCGCACAGATACGCAGTATTTT CASSPVRSSGYRTDTQYF
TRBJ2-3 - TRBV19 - TGTGCCAGTACCACACCCGGTGGGGCAGTTGGAAGGACGCAGTATTTT CASTTPGGAVGRTQYF
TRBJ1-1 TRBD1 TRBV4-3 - TGCGCCAGCAGCCAGGGTGGACAGGGGATCACTGAAGCTTTCTTT CASSQGGQGITEAFF
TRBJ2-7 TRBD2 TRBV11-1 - TGTGCCAGCAGCCCGCGGACTAGCGGGAAGTACGAGCAGTACTTC CASSPRTSGKYEQYF
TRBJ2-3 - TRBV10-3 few TGTGCCATCAGTTGGGCCGAAGGAGGGCCAGATACGCAGTATTTT CAISWAEGGPDTQYF
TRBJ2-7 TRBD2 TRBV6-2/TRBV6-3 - TGTGCCAGCAGTTACCGGGAGGGCGGAGAGCAGTACTTC CASSYREGGEQYF
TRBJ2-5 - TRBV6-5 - TGTGCCAGCGACAGCCAGGGGGGTGACGGGACCCAGTACTTC CASDSQGGDGTQYF
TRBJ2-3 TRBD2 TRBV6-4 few TGTGCCAGCAGTGTTATAGCGGGGGGGCCGAGCACAGATACGCAGTATTTT CASSVIAGGPSTDTQYF
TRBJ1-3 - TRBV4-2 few TGTGCCAGCAGCCAGAACAGTATTGGAAACACCATATATTTT CASSQNSIGNTIYF
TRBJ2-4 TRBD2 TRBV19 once TGTGCCAGTAGTTTAACTAGCGGGGAAAACATTCAGTACTTC CASSLTSGENIQYF
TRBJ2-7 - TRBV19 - TGTGCCAGTAATCTTGCGGGGACCTACGAGCAGTACTTC CASNLAGTYEQYF
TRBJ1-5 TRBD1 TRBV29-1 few TGCAGCGCCTCAGGGGGCAGGAGCAATCAGCCCCAGCATTTT CSASGGRSNQPQHF
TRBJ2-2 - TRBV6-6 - TGTGCCAGCAGTTACCATACTACCGGGGAGCTGTTTTTT CASSYHTTGELFF
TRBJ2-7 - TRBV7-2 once TGTGCCAGCAGCTTAGCGGCCAGCGCCGAGTGGGAGCAGTACTTC CASSLAASAEWEQYF
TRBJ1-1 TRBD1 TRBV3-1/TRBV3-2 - TGTGCCAGCAGCCACAGGGGGCGGGTTGAAGCTTTCTTT CASSHRGRVEAFF
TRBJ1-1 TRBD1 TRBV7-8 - TGTGCCAGCAGCTTATCAGGGGGCACTGAAGCTTTCTTT CASSLSGGTEAFF
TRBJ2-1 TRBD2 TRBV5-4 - TGTGCCAGCACCCCCCCTAGCGGGAGTCCCAATGAGCAGTTCTTC CASTPPSGSPNEQFF
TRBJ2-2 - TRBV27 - TGTGCCAGCAGTTTAGGGGCAGGGCGCGGGGAGCTGTTTTTT CASSLGAGRGELFF
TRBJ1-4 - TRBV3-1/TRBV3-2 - TGTGCCAGCAGCCAAGATCCCCAGGGAACTAATGAAAAACTGTTTTTT CASSQDPQGTNEKLFF
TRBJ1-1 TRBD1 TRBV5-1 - TGCGCCAGCAGCTTACGACAGGGCGTGAACACTGAAGCTTTCTTT CASSLRQGVNTEAFF
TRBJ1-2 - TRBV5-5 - TGTGCCAGCAGGCGGGGCGAATTTAACTATGGCTACACCTTC CASRRGEFNYGYTF
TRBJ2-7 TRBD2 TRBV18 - TGTGCCAGCTCACCGGGGCGGGGGGAGCAGTACTTC CASSPGRGEQYF
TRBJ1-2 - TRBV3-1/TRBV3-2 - TGTGCCAGCAGCCAAACAGGGATTTATGGCTACACCTTC CASSQTGIYGYTF
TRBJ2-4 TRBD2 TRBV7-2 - TGTGCCAGCAGCCAGACTAGCGGGGGGGGCGTTGACATTCAGTACTTC CASSQTSGGGVDIQYF
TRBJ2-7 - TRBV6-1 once TGTGCCAGCAGTGAAGCGAGCGCCTACGAGCAGTACTTC CASSEASAYEQYF
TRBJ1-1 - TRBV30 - TGTGCCTGGAGTAGGGGTTTAGGGACTGAAGCTTTCTTT CAWSRGLGTEAFF